One sample yielded the 31 T cell receptor beta chains listed below, sequenced in a study of T cell clones after liver transplantation. Only in-frame clones appear in the TCRdb table, and some are missing; sequencing was by immunoSEQ multiplex PCR. The table lists nearly 55,000 clones, around 85% of them singletons. The specimen comprised CD4+ T cells from blood, sampled before liver transplant. These receptors were obtained from a human donor who received a liver transplant.

This chain connects TRBV7-9 to TRBJ1-1; 7 bases are a match to TRBD1. This CDR3 has 15 residues. Germline CDR1 SEHNR, CDR2 FQNEAQ (reference sequence). The junction had 11 bases not matched to a gene; V was cut back by 5 bases and J by 5 bases. The CDR3 nucleotides read TGTGCCAGCAGCCTAGGGGACAGCCTAGAGACTGAAGCTTTCTTT. Encoded protein: CASSLGDSLETEAFF.

The chain joins TRBV6-5 to TRBJ1-2, with D possibly TRBD1 on 5 matching bases. Germline V gene sequence: CDR1 MNHEY, CDR2 SVGAGI. The CDR3 is 16 residues long. V was shortened by 4 bases and J by 1 base, with 16 bases between the two germline ends. The CDR3 DNA follows: TGTGCCAGCAGTTCGGTCGGGCGGGGCCGTAACTATGGCTACACCTTC. Protein product: CASSSVGRGRNYGYTF.

The chain combines TRBV21-1 with TRBJ1-3; the D call TRBD1 from the table was never checked on the DNA. TRBV21-1 is flagged as a pseudogene. This CDR3 spans 16 amino acids. This chain's CDR3 is CASNQGAGTSGNTIYF. CDR3 bases: TGTGCCAGCAACCAGGGGGCAGGAACCTCTGGAAACACCATATATTTT.

The V and J genes are TRBV13 and TRBJ2-7; 9 bases line up with TRBD1. This CDR3 contains 16 residues. Germline loops: CDR1 PRHDT, CDR2 FYEKMQ (reference sequence). The V segment lost 3 bases and the J segment 5 bases; nucleotides outside the gene matches: 11. In DNA, the CDR3 is TGTGCCAGCAGCTTCAACCGGGACAGGGAGTCCCACGAGCAGTACTTC. It is translated as CASSFNRDRESHEQYF.

This chain links TRBV25-1 with TRBJ2-3; D may match TRBD1 or TRBD2 (6 bases each). Trimming stripped 2 bases from V and 2 bases from J, with 14 bases between. The CDR3 is made up of 16 amino acids. Germline assignment: CDR1 MGHDK and CDR2 SYGVNS. The CDR3 sequence: CASSEAGHSVTDTQYF. The CDR3, as DNA: TGTGCCAGCAGTGAAGCGGGACATTCCGTCACAGATACGCAGTATTTT. Complete variable domain (other parts from reference TRBV25-1 and TRBJ2-3): EADIYQTPRYLVIGTGKKITLECSQTMGHDKMYWYQQDPGMELHLIHYSYGVNSTEKGDLSSESTVSRIRTEHFPLTLESARPSHTSQYLCASSEAGHSVTDTQYFGPGTRLTVL.

This clone has just one count. V usage is TRBV7-2 and J usage is TRBJ2-5; TRBD1 or TRBD2 may be the D gene (6 bases each). V gave up 1 base and J gave up 6 bases, with 15 bases separating them. This CDR3 contains 15 residues. CDR1 and CDR2 (germline): SGHTA, FQGNSA. CDR3 region: CASSLEGGVRKTQYF. The CDR3 nucleotides read TGTGCCAGCAGCTTAGAGGGGGGAGTGAGGAAGACCCAGTACTTC.

V is TRBV11-3 and J is TRBJ2-5; 7 nucleotides match TRBD1. J was trimmed by 1 base and V by 6 bases; bases with no gene match: 8. The CDR3 spans 15 residues. Germline lookup yields CDR1 SGHNT and CDR2 YENEEA. CDR3 loop: CASRGTEPAQETQYF. CDR3 DNA sequence: TGTGCCAGCAGAGGGACAGAGCCAGCCCAAGAGACCCAGTACTTC.

V and J are TRBV29-1 and TRBJ2-4, with 7 bases that match TRBD1. The length of the CDR3 is 13 residues. The V gene end was trimmed by 3 bases and the J gene end by 5 bases; junction bases not matched to a gene: 4. Germline loops: CDR1 SQVTM, CDR2 ANQGSEA. CDR3 residues: CSVDGQGENIQYF. For the CDR3, the DNA is TGCAGCGTTGATGGGCAGGGGGAAAACATTCAGTACTTC.

The chain carries TRBV2 and TRBJ2-5; D perhaps matches TRBD2 (7 bases). Trimming stripped 7 bases from V and 5 bases from J, with 26 bases between. This CDR3 is 17 amino acids long. Germline loops: CDR1 SNHLY, CDR2 FYNNEI. DNA for the CDR3: TGTGCCAGCATAGGGGGGAGGGTTTCCCCCACCTGGGAGACCCAGTACTTC. This sequence encodes CASIGGRVSPTWETQYF.

This clone was seen a few times. The chain uses TRBV7-2 and TRBJ1-1, with D possibly matching TRBD1 (6 bases). CDR3 length: 15 residues. V lost 1 base, J lost 6 bases, and 15 bases lay in between. Germline CDR1 SGHTA, CDR2 FQGNSA. CDR3 protein: CASSLVGRGAAEAFF. In DNA, the CDR3 is TGTGCCAGCAGCTTAGTGGGACGGGGGGCCGCTGAAGCTTTCTTT.

V is TRBV2 and J is TRBJ1-5; a possible D gene is TRBD1 (5 bases). Germline assignment: CDR1 SNHLY and CDR2 FYNNEI. The CDR3 runs 17 residues. Deletions cut 5 bases from V and 0 bases from J, with 17 bases between. The CDR3 protein is CASSMGRGMISNQPQHF. The CDR3 nucleotides are TGTGCCAGCAGTATGGGTCGGGGGATGATTAGCAATCAGCCCCAGCATTTT.

The chain combines TRBV19 with TRBJ2-3, with 11 bases aligning to TRBD2. Germline V lookup: CDR1 LNHDA, CDR2 SQIVND (reference sequence). The junction had 3 bases not matched to a gene; V was cut back by 4 bases and J by 0 bases. CDR3 length: 16 residues. The CDR3 loop is CASSTGTSGSTDTQYF. The CDR3 nucleotides are TGTGCCAGTAGTACCGGGACTAGCGGTAGCACAGATACGCAGTATTTT.

V is TRBV5-1 and J is TRBJ1-1, with 7 bases lining up with TRBD1. Germline V CDR1 and CDR2: SGHRS, YFSETQ. J lost 1 base, V lost 7 bases, and 4 bases had no gene match. CDR3 size: 13 residues. This CDR3 is CASLTGPNTEAFF. DNA of the CDR3: TGCGCCAGCCTGACAGGGCCGAACACTGAAGCTTTCTTT.

This clone was recorded a few times. V and J are TRBV28 and TRBJ1-1; no reliable D call. This CDR3 region has 13 residues. Germline CDR1 MDHEN, CDR2 SYDVKM. Trimming shortened V by 9 bases and J by 0 bases, and 11 bases separated the two germline ends. CDR3 sequence reads: CASRGTLNTEAFF. The CDR3 nucleotides are TGTGCCAGTCGAGGAACCCTGAACACTGAAGCTTTCTTT.

The chain combines TRBV19 with TRBJ2-5; perhaps TRBD2 as D (5 bases). The CDR3 length is 15 residues. Germline CDR1 and CDR2: LNHDA and SQIVND (reference sequence). Trimming shortened V by 7 bases and J by 5 bases, and 20 bases separated the two germline ends. CDR3 in DNA: TGTGCCAGTAATCGGGGAGACGGGCTTAGGGAGACCCAGTACTTC. This encodes CASNRGDGLRETQYF.

This clone was seen once. The rearrangement joins TRBV4-2 to TRBJ2-2; a possible D gene is TRBD1 (6 bases). CDR1 LGHNA and CDR2 YNFKEQ come from the germline V gene. The CDR3 runs to 16 residues. The ends were cut back, 1 base at V and 7 bases at J, with 16 bases in the middle. CDR3: CASSQVGHLTRGELFF. CDR3 in DNA: TGTGCCAGCAGCCAAGTGGGACACTTGACCCGCGGGGAGCTGTTTTTT.

This clone turned up a few times. One junction end disagrees with the germline gene, perhaps due to a read error. The V and J genes are TRBV5-3 and TRBJ1-5; unclear D gene. TRBV5-3 is classed as an ORF, of uncertain function. This CDR3 has 11 amino acids. The CDR3 nucleotides read TGTGCCAGAGATAGCGATCAGCCCCAGCATTTT. Amino acid sequence: CARDSDQPQHF.

This clone was counted a single time. The V gene is TRBV7-2, the J gene TRBJ2-1; D gene uncertain. From germline, CDR1 is SGHTA and CDR2 FQGNSA. V was trimmed by 1 base and J by 7 bases, leaving 8 bases between them. The CDR3 runs to 13 residues. Here the CDR3 DNA reads TGTGCCAGCAGCTTAGGTCGCCAGAATGAGCAGTTCTTC. It encodes CASSLGRQNEQFF.

The CDR3 protein is CSARTGAGPYEQYF. Here the CDR3 DNA reads TGCAGCGCCAGAACGGGGGCAGGGCCTTACGAGCAGTACTTC. The chain combines TRBV29-1 with TRBJ2-7; D is perhaps TRBD1 or TRBD2 (6 bases each). Germline V gene sequence: CDR1 SQVTM, CDR2 ANQGSEA. The CDR3 is made up of 14 amino acids. Trimming removed 7 bases at V and 4 bases at J, with 20 bases between.

The J gene is TRBJ2-2, the V gene TRBV7-3; D not resolved. Trimming took off 5 bases at V and 5 bases at J, with 18 bases between the two ends. Germline V gene sequence: CDR1 SGHTA, CDR2 FQGTGA. The CDR3 sequence is 16 residues long. CDR3 DNA: TGTGCCAGCAGCATCCGGACGGCGGTTCTGACCGGGGAGCTGTTTTTT. It codes for CASSIRTAVLTGELFF.

The chain links TRBV11-2 to TRBJ2-3; 7 positions agree with TRBD2. With 1 base clipped from V and 4 bases from J, the junction kept 2 bases outside the gene matches. The CDR3 has 14 amino acids. CDR1 is SGHAT and CDR2 is FQNNGV in the germline V gene. In DNA form, the CDR3 reads TGTGCCAGCAGCTTAGCAGGACTAGCAGATACGCAGTATTTT. It is translated as CASSLAGLADTQYF. Combining the CDR3 with reference TRBV11-2 and TRBJ2-3 gives the whole variable domain EAGVAQSPRYKIIEKRQSVAFWCNPISGHATLYWYQQILGQGPKLLIQFQNNGVVDDSQLPKDRFSAERLKGVDSTLKIQPAKLEDSAVYLCASSLAGLADTQYFGPGTRLTVL.

The chain combines TRBV2 with TRBJ2-7, with 9 bases fitting TRBD2. This CDR3 is 13 amino acids long. Germline V CDR1 and CDR2: SNHLY, FYNNEI. V dropped 6 bases and J dropped 2; count of bases not matched to a gene: 2. CDR3 loop: CASRASGAYEQYF. CDR3 nucleotide sequence: TGTGCCAGCAGGGCTAGCGGGGCCTACGAGCAGTACTTC. The full variable domain, its missing parts supplied by reference TRBV2 and TRBJ2-7, is EPEVTQTPSHQVTQMGQEVILRCVPISNHLYFYWYRQILGQKVEFLVSFYNNEISEKSEIFDDQFSVERPDGSNFTLKIRSTKLEDSAMYFCASRASGAYEQYFGPGTRLTVT.

The chain is built from TRBV5-1 and TRBJ1-5; D perhaps matches TRBD1 (6 bases). The germline V gene has CDR1 SGHRS and CDR2 YFSETQ. The CDR3 contains 13 residues. Between the trimmed V and J ends, which lost 0 bases and 9 bases, there was a span of 10 bases. The CDR3 DNA is TGCGCCAGCAGCTTGGCCGGGACACCGCCCCAGCATTTT. Translated, it gives CASSLAGTPPQHF.

This chain uses TRBV9 with TRBJ2-1, with 10 bases identical to TRBD1. CDR1 and CDR2 from the germline V gene are SGDLS and YYNGEE. The CDR3 is made up of 19 amino acids. The ends lost 3 bases at V and 1 base at J; junction bases unmatched: 13. The CDR3 DNA reads as TGTGCCAGCAGCGAGAGGGGGACAGGGGTGGGTCAGTCCTACAATGAGCAGTTCTTC. This gives the protein CASSERGTGVGQSYNEQFF.

V usage is TRBV7-9 and J usage is TRBJ2-7; D uncertain. The CDR3 has 12 amino acids. V lost 4 bases and J 3 bases, leaving 7 bases between the germline ends. Germline values: CDR1 SEHNR, CDR2 FQNEAQ (reference sequence). This CDR3 is CASSSNYYEQYF. In DNA, the CDR3 is TGTGCCAGCAGCTCAAACTACTACGAGCAGTACTTC.

The V and J genes are TRBV9 and TRBJ2-7, with 8 nucleotides matching TRBD2. With V trimmed by 7 bases and J by 6 bases, 12 bases remained unmatched. Germline V gives CDR1 SGDLS, CDR2 YYNGEE. This CDR3 spans 14 amino acids. The CDR3 reads CASGSTSGRGEQYF. The CDR3 DNA reads TGTGCCAGCGGCTCAACTAGCGGCCGGGGCGAGCAGTACTTC.

The chain joins TRBV5-1 to TRBJ2-4; the D gene is possibly TRBD1 (6 bases). This CDR3 is built from 18 residues. Germline V lookup: CDR1 SGHRS, CDR2 YFSETQ. V was trimmed by 0 bases and J by 1 base, leaving 17 bases between them. The CDR3 sequence is CASSLAFSDTGAKNIQYF. In DNA form, the CDR3 reads TGCGCCAGCAGCTTGGCCTTTTCCGATACAGGGGCCAAAAACATTCAGTACTTC.

The chain couples TRBV27 to TRBJ1-1, with a weak D call TRBD1 (6 bases). V was cut by 2 bases and J by 3 bases, with 16 bases left in between. Germline V gives CDR1 MNHEY, CDR2 SMNVEV (reference sequence). The CDR3 loop spans 16 amino acids. For the CDR3, the DNA is TGTGCCAGCAGTTTACGGTGGAACAGGGCGGACACTGAAGCTTTCTTT. The encoded protein is CASSLRWNRADTEAFF.

This clone has a single count. The gene calls are TRBV27 and TRBJ2-3; TRBD1 is a possible D gene (6 bases). Germline V CDR1 and CDR2: MNHEY, SMNVEV (reference sequence). The ends were cut back, 6 bases at V and 1 base at J, with 14 bases in the middle. This CDR3 is built from 15 residues. This chain's CDR3 is CASSPWGRGTDTQYF. The CDR3 bases are TGTGCCAGCAGCCCGTGGGGGCGGGGCACAGATACGCAGTATTTT.

This CDR3 reads CASSPRRAYTDTQYF. CDR3 sequence (DNA): TGCGCCAGCAGCCCCAGGAGGGCCTACACAGATACGCAGTATTTT. The chain joins TRBV5-1 to TRBJ2-3; possible D gene TRBD2, 6 bases. The CDR3 is 15 amino acids. Between the trimmed V and J ends, which lost 4 bases and 2 bases, there was a span of 14 bases. Germline CDR1 and CDR2: SGHRS and YFSETQ.

This clone turned up a few times. The V and J genes are TRBV7-9 and TRBJ1-1; the D gene is possibly TRBD1 (5 bases). The germline V gene encodes CDR1 SEHNR and CDR2 FQNEAQ (reference sequence). There are 17 residues in the CDR3. V gave up 7 bases and J gave up 3 bases, with 24 bases separating them. CDR3 in amino acids: CASNYLRAGFAYTEAFF. DNA for the CDR3: TGTGCCAGCAACTATTTGCGGGCAGGGTTCGCGTACACTGAAGCTTTCTTT.